This T cell receptor (beta chain) is from a study of blood T cell repertoires in COVID-19. Study-wide background: COVID-19 samples, acute and convalescent, were from the United States, Italy and Spain. T cells, B-cell-depleted T cells, or PBMCs provided the cDNA or gDNA that served as material.

The CDR3 spans 14 residues. Germline V gives CDR1 SGHDT, CDR2 YYEEEE. Trimming removed 2 bases at V and 1 base at J, with 9 bases between. In the original analysis: Reference gene primers were amplified, and this amplification served to estimate nucleated cell counts. Measured with immunoSEQ multiplex PCR; TCRdb has only the in-frame clones, and not every one. That table is the source of V, J and clone size, and D and trimming were worked out from the DNA. The sample has around 99,000 clones, about 90% seen once; the top ten hold 1% to 1.5%. The rearrangement uses TRBV5-6 and TRBJ1-1; no clear D. Sequenced: peripheral blood. This clonotype originated in a woman younger than 45 with acute or convalescent COVID-19. The DNA for the CDR3 is TGTGCCAGCAGCTTCCGTGCAGGGAACACTGAAGCTTTCTTT. Protein sequence: CASSFRAGNTEAFF.